Presented here are 18 T cell receptor beta chains from one specimen sequenced in a study of CD4 T cells in relation to SARS-CoV-2 and coronaviruses. The data were produced by immunoSEQ multiplex PCR, yet TCRdb's version contains in-frame clones alone and is incomplete. The sample lists tens of thousands of clones; 72% were seen once. Their recognized antigens are unknown. The unexposed donors gave CD4+ T cells in about 2010-2018, prior to COVID-19. After roughly ten days of culture, CD4+ T cells were isolated. Specimen: CD4+ T cells from PBMCs, cultured in vitro. These TCRs come from a human donor in good health.

The chain combines TRBV4-1 with TRBJ2-5; TRBD2 agrees at 12 bases. There are 16 residues in the CDR3. Germline CDR1 and CDR2: MGHRA and YSYEKL. The junction had 6 bases not matched to a gene; V was cut back by 1 base and J by 6 bases. Written as DNA, the CDR3 is TGCGCCAGCAGCCAAGGAACTAGCGGGAGGAGACAGACCCAGTACTTC. As protein: CASSQGTSGRRQTQYF.

The rearrangement uses TRBV6-2 or TRBV6-3 and TRBJ1-4; D ambiguous. Germline-derived CDR1 and CDR2 are MNHEY and SVGEGT. The V end lost 6 bases, the J end lost 7 bases, and 12 bases lay between the germline ends. This CDR3 is built from 13 residues. The CDR3, as DNA: TGTGCCAGCAGCCGGGCGCGGGGTGAAAAACTGTTTTTT. This translates into CASSRARGEKLFF.

The V call is TRBV4-3, the J call TRBJ2-1; the D gene could be TRBD1 or TRBD2 (5 bases each). CDR1 and CDR2 from the germline V gene are LGHNA and YSLEER. CDR3 size: 15 residues. V was trimmed by 2 bases and J by 1 base, leaving 9 bases between them. The CDR3 sequence is CASSQLRESYNEQFF. The CDR3 DNA sequence: TGCGCCAGCAGCCAACTCAGGGAGTCCTACAATGAGCAGTTCTTC.

This chain joins TRBV19 and TRBJ1-5; D not certain. The CDR3 runs to 14 residues. Germline loops: CDR1 LNHDA, CDR2 SQIVND (reference sequence). V was shortened by 4 bases and J by 0 bases, with 7 bases between the two germline ends. CDR3 protein: CASSSQISNQPQHF. DNA for the CDR3: TGTGCCAGTAGTAGCCAGATTAGCAATCAGCCCCAGCATTTT.

The chain employs TRBV7-9 and TRBJ2-2, with 9 bases matching TRBD1. The J segment lost 3 bases and the V segment lost 6 bases, leaving 11 bases of the junction unmatched. The germline V gene has CDR1 SEHNR and CDR2 FQNEAQ (reference sequence). The CDR3 covers 17 residues. CDR3 nucleotide sequence: TGTGCCAGCAGTTTAAGGACAGGGGTGTTGGACACCGGGGAGCTGTTTTTT. Translation gives CASSLRTGVLDTGELFF.

The chain employs TRBV6-2 or TRBV6-3 and TRBJ1-6, with unresolved D. Per the germline V gene, CDR1 is MNHEY and CDR2 is SVGEGT. There are 14 residues in the CDR3. Trimming cost V 2 bases and J 7 bases, with 9 bases left between them. The DNA for the CDR3 is TGTGCCAGCAGTTACGTTGGAGAGAATTCACCCCTCCACTTT. This encodes CASSYVGENSPLHF.

The J gene is TRBJ1-5, the V gene TRBV27, with D perhaps TRBD1 (5 bases). Trimming took off 3 bases at V and 8 bases at J, with 14 bases between the two ends. Germline V gene data show CDR1 as MNHEY and CDR2 as SMNVEV (reference sequence). This CDR3 has 14 residues. The CDR3 DNA reads as TGTGCCAGCAGTTTTTCGGGGCAGCCAGAGCCCCAGCATTTT. Translating gives CASSFSGQPEPQHF.

J is TRBJ1-5 and V is TRBV30; D unresolved. Per the germline V gene, CDR1 is GTSNPN and CDR2 is SVGIG (reference sequence). This CDR3 is built from 13 residues. Trimming took 3 bases from V and 5 from J, leaving 11 bases between them. The CDR3 region has the DNA TGTGCCTGGAGCGCCCAGCGGGATCAGCCCCAGCATTTT. It is translated as CAWSAQRDQPQHF. Full variable domain (missing parts from reference TRBV30 and TRBJ1-5): SQTIHQWPATLVQPVGSPLSLECTVEGTSNPNLYWYRQAAGRGLQLLFYSVGIGQISSEVPQNLSASRPQDRQFILSSKKLLLSDSGFYLCAWSAQRDQPQHFGDGTRLSIL.

V and J are TRBV5-4 and TRBJ2-5; TRBD1 might be the D (6 bases). CDR1 is SGHNT, CDR2 YYREEE, per germline (reference sequence). This CDR3 spans 15 amino acids. V lost 1 base and J lost 1, with 11 bases in between. The CDR3: CASSLINRVQETQYF. CDR3 bases: TGTGCCAGCAGCTTGATTAACAGGGTCCAAGAGACCCAGTACTTC.

This clone was detected a few times. This sequence joins TRBV6-6 and TRBJ1-1; 7 bases agree with TRBD1. Unmatched junction bases numbered 8, after V lost 7 bases and J lost 3 bases. The germline V gene encodes CDR1 MNHNY and CDR2 SVGAGI (reference sequence). This CDR3 is built from 14 residues. CDR3 in DNA: TGTGCCAGCACCCCCGAGGGGGCATACACTGAAGCTTTCTTT. It yields the protein CASTPEGAYTEAFF.

This clone is deemed large (0.1 to 1%). The chain couples TRBV4-3 to TRBJ1-1; 8 bases align to TRBD1. Germline loops: CDR1 LGHNA, CDR2 YSLEER. V lost 1 base, J lost 0 bases, and 1 base stayed unmatched. CDR3 length: 15 residues. CDR3 sequence reads: CASSQGDRLNTEAFF. CDR3 nucleotide sequence: TGCGCCAGCAGCCAAGGGGACAGGTTGAACACTGAAGCTTTCTTT.

This clone was counted between two and nine times. The chain recombines TRBV27 with TRBJ2-5, with 10 bases fitting TRBD1. CDR3 length: 18 residues. J lost 4 bases, V lost 5 bases, and 16 bases had no gene match. CDR1 and CDR2 from the germline V gene are MNHEY and SMNVEV (reference sequence). The CDR3 protein is CASSPKIPRQGAGETQYF. In nucleotides, the CDR3 is TGTGCCAGCAGTCCTAAAATCCCTAGACAGGGGGCCGGAGAGACCCAGTACTTC.

The rearrangement joins TRBV6-5 to TRBJ1-1; 10 bases match TRBD1. Germline values: CDR1 MNHEY, CDR2 SVGAGI. J was trimmed by 5 bases and V by 6 bases; bases with no gene match: 9. CDR3 length: 15 residues. CDR3 residues: CASSGTGVLGTEAFF. The CDR3 coding sequence is TGTGCCAGCAGCGGGACAGGGGTCTTGGGTACTGAAGCTTTCTTT.

The table lists this clone with a count of one. The V and J genes are TRBV19 and TRBJ2-1, with 7 bases aligning to TRBD1. This CDR3 has 14 residues. From germline, CDR1 is LNHDA and CDR2 SQIVND (reference sequence). The V gene end was trimmed by 5 bases and the J gene end by 9 bases; junction bases not matched to a gene: 10. CDR3 sequence: CASSAHDRDVEQFF. The DNA for the CDR3 is TGTGCCAGTAGTGCTCATGACAGGGACGTTGAGCAGTTCTTC.

In this sample, this clone turned up a few times. The J gene is TRBJ2-7, the V gene TRBV4-3; no firm D call. Germline V lookup: CDR1 LGHNA, CDR2 YSLEER. Trimming removed 1 base at V and 1 base at J, with 11 bases between. The CDR3 has 15 amino acids. CDR3 DNA sequence: TGCGCCAGCAGCCAAGTGGCACTTAGTTCCTACGAGCAGTACTTC. Protein product: CASSQVALSSYEQYF.

This clone has more than one count but fewer than ten. The chain has TRBV2 and TRBJ2-7; D is unresolved. CDR1 is SNHLY and CDR2 is FYNNEI in the germline V gene. The CDR3 totals 12 residues. Trimming stripped 7 bases from V and 2 bases from J, with 9 bases between. CDR3: CASKLTPYEQYF. The CDR3 DNA is TGTGCCAGCAAACTAACACCCTACGAGCAGTACTTC.

This clone was observed a handful of times. The chain has TRBV2 and TRBJ1-4; unclear D gene. Germline values: CDR1 SNHLY, CDR2 FYNNEI. CDR3 size: 16 residues. Trimming cost V 9 bases and J 8 bases, with 25 bases left between them. For the CDR3, the DNA is TGTGCCAGTGAGCCAGGACCCTCAAGCCGCGGGGAAAAACTGTTTTTT. Protein sequence: CASEPGPSSRGEKLFF. The variable domain in full, with the rest retrieved from reference TRBV2 and TRBJ1-4, is EPEVTQTPSHQVTQMGQEVILRCVPISNHLYFYWYRQILGQKVEFLVSFYNNEISEKSEIFDDQFSVERPDGSNFTLKIRSTKLEDSAMYFCASEPGPSSRGEKLFFGSGTQLSVL.

This clone came up once. The chain is built from TRBV6-2 or TRBV6-3 and TRBJ2-7, with D possibly matching TRBD1 (6 bases). Between the trimmed V and J ends, which lost 2 bases and 5 bases, there was a span of 13 bases. The CDR3 consists of 14 residues. CDR1 is MNHEY, CDR2 SVGEGT, per germline. The CDR3 DNA sequence: TGTGCCAGCAGTTACGCAACAGGGTATGACGAGCAGTACTTC. It yields the protein CASSYATGYDEQYF.